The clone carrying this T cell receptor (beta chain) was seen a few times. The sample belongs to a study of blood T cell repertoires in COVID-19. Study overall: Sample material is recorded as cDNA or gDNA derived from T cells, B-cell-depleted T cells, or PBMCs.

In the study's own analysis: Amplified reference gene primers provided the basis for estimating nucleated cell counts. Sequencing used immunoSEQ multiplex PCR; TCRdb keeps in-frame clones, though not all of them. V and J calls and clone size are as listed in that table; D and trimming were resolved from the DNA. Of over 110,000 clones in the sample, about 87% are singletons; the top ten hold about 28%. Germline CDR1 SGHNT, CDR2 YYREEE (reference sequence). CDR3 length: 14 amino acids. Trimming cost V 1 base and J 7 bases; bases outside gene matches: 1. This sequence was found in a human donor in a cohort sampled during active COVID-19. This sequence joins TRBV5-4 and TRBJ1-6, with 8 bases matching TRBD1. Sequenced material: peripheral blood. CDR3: CASSLQGANSPLHF. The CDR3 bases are TGTGCCAGCAGCTTGCAGGGGGCAAATTCACCCCTCCACTTT.